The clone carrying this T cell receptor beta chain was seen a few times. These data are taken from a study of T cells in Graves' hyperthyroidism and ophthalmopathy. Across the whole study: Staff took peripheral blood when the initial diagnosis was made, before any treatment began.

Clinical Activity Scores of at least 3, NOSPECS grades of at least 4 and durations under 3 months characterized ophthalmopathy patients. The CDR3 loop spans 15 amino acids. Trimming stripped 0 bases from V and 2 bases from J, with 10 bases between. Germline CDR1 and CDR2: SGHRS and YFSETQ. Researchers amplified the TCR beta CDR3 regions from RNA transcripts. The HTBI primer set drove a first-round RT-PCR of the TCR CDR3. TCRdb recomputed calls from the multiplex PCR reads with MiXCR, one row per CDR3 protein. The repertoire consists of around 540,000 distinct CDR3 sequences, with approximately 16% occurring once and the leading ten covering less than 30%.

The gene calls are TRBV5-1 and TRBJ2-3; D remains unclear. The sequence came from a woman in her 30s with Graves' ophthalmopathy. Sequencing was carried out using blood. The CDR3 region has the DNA TGCGCCAGCAGCTTGGCAGGCGACCTCACAGATACGCAGTATTTT. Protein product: CASSLAGDLTDTQYF.